Listed below are T cell receptor beta chains from one sample, sequenced in a study of brain T cells in children with intractable seizures. Here immunoSEQ multiplex PCR was the method, and the copy in TCRdb shows in-frame clones only, minus some. The data show about 76,000 clones, 85% to 95% seen once. The input for sequencing was peripheral blood, taken at surgery. The source of these receptors is a boy in the first two years of life with tuberous sclerosis and intractable seizures. Each CDR3 is given with its conserved first and last residue. D genes are given only for firm matches. Clone sizes are given selectively: once, few, many, or a class where the clone is expanded.

v_gene	d_gene	abundance	j_gene	CDR3nt	CDR3aa
TRBV6-5	.	.	TRBJ2-5	TGTGCCAGCAGGGGTAGGGGAGAGACCCAGTACTTC	CASRGRGETQYF
TRBV5-1	TRBD2	.	TRBJ2-1	TGCGCCAGCACCCCCGGGCGGGAGTATGGCAATGAGCAGTTCTTC	CASTPGREYGNEQFF
TRBV10-3	TRBD2	.	TRBJ2-1	TGTGCCATCAGCACCGGACTAGCGGGGGAAAAATCCTACAATGAGCAGTTCTTC	CAISTGLAGEKSYNEQFF
TRBV28	TRBD1	.	TRBJ1-3	TGTGCCAGCAGTTCACAGGGGACAAGGAACACCATATATTTT	CASSSQGTRNTIYF
TRBV12-3/TRBV12-4	.	.	TRBJ2-5	TGTGCCAGCAGTTTACTGCTAGTCGCGACCCAGTACTTC	CASSLLLVATQYF
TRBV7-9	TRBD1	.	TRBJ1-4	TGTGCCAGCAGTCCATTAGGGACAGGGGGTGAAAAACTGTTTTTT	CASSPLGTGGEKLFF
TRBV5-8	.	.	TRBJ1-2	TGTGCCAGCAGCTTAACGGGGCCCTATGGCTACACCTTC	CASSLTGPYGYTF
TRBV7-3	TRBD2	.	TRBJ2-1	TGTGCCAGCAGCTTATTCGGGGGGGAGTGGAATGAGCAGTTCTTC	CASSLFGGEWNEQFF
TRBV7-9	TRBD1	.	TRBJ1-1	TGTGCCAGCAGCTTTTGGCCACAGGGGGGAACTGAAGCTTTCTTT	CASSFWPQGGTEAFF
TRBV6-1	.	once	TRBJ1-2	TGTGCCAGCAGTGAAAGGGGTGGCTACACCTTC	CASSERGGYTF
TRBV6-1	.	.	TRBJ2-5	TGTGCCAGCAGTGAAGACGGAGGGCAAGAGACCCAGTACTTC	CASSEDGGQETQYF
TRBV4-1	.	.	TRBJ2-7	TGCGCCAGCAGCCTCTCGTCCTCCTACGAGCAGTACTTC	CASSLSSSYEQYF
TRBV5-5	TRBD1	.	TRBJ1-2	TGTGCCAGCAGCTTGGGGACAGGTGACGAGGTTGGCTACACCTTC	CASSLGTGDEVGYTF
TRBV5-6	.	.	TRBJ2-4	TGTGCCAGCAGCTTACAGATTATGGCCAAAAACATTCAGTACTTC	CASSLQIMAKNIQYF
TRBV21-1	.	.	TRBJ1-2	TGTGCCAGCAGCAAAGTGAGGGTTCATAACTATGGCTACACCTTC	CASSKVRVHNYGYTF
TRBV6-5	TRBD1	.	TRBJ1-6	TGTGCCAGCAGGGGACAGGGGTGGTCACCCCTCCACTTT	CASRGQGWSPLHF
TRBV10-2	.	.	TRBJ1-1	TGCGCCAGCAGTACTAGGGTGGGGGAAGCTTTCTTT	CASSTRVGEAFF
TRBV24-1	.	.	TRBJ2-1	TGTGCCACCAGTGATTTGAATGGCGACAATGAGCAGTTCTTC	CATSDLNGDNEQFF
TRBV25-1	.	.	TRBJ1-3	TGTGCCAGCAGTGTCCAGGGGATCGGGGGAAACACCATATATTTT	CASSVQGIGGNTIYF
TRBV7-2	.	.	TRBJ1-2	TGTGCCAGCAGCCCTGATTTAGGCTACACCTTC	CASSPDLGYTF
TRBV6-5	.	once	TRBJ2-7	TGTGCCAGCAGTACGTACGAGCAGTACTTC	CASSTYEQYF
TRBV7-9	.	few	TRBJ1-5	TGTGCCAGCAGCGATCTCGATCAGCCCCAGCATTTT	CASSDLDQPQHF
TRBV18	.	.	TRBJ1-1	TGTGCCAGCTCACTAGTACAGGCAATGAACACTGAAGCTTTCTTT	CASSLVQAMNTEAFF
TRBV28	.	.	TRBJ1-3	TGTGCCAGCAGTTTGGGCTCTGGAAACACCATATATTTT	CASSLGSGNTIYF
TRBV2	.	.	TRBJ1-2	TGTGCCAGCAGTGAATACGTCGAGAACTATGGCTACACCTTC	CASSEYVENYGYTF
TRBV29-1	.	.	TRBJ1-2	TGCAGCGGAGGGTCCGTCCTTTATGGCTACACCTTC	CSGGSVLYGYTF
TRBV11-2	.	.	TRBJ2-2	TGTGCCAGCAGCGACTACTTACGGACAGAGAACACCGGGGAGCTGTTTTTT	CASSDYLRTENTGELFF
TRBV3-1/TRBV3-2	.	.	TRBJ2-7	TGTGCCAGCAGCCGACGACAATCTCAGGCCTACGAGCAGTACTTC	CASSRRQSQAYEQYF
TRBV6-5	.	.	TRBJ2-7	TGTGCCAGCAGTTACTTTGGGGAGACCTACGAGCAGTACTTC	CASSYFGETYEQYF
TRBV7-8	.	.	TRBJ1-1	TGTGCCAGCAGCTTAGTGCGGTTTGGGGGGACTGAAGCTTTCTTT	CASSLVRFGGTEAFF
TRBV7-9	TRBD2	.	TRBJ2-7	TGTGCCAGCAGCCAACGCCTTCCGGGACTAGCGGCCTACGAGCAGTACTTC	CASSQRLPGLAAYEQYF
TRBV13	TRBD2	.	TRBJ2-7	TGTGCCAGCAAAGCGGGGGGCACCTACGAGCAGTACTTC	CASKAGGTYEQYF
TRBV11-2	TRBD1	.	TRBJ1-4	TGTGCCAGCAGCGACCGGGACAGGGGGGACCTAGTTCTGTTTTTT	CASSDRDRGDLVLFF
TRBV29-1	.	.	TRBJ2-7	TGCAGCGTCAGGACCGGCGTGTCCTACGAGCAGTACTTC	CSVRTGVSYEQYF
TRBV10-3	.	.	TRBJ2-5	TGTGCCATCTCGGAGGGGGGTACGAGGGAGACCCAGTACTTC	CAISEGGTRETQYF
TRBV29-1	.	.	TRBJ1-1	TGCAGCGTTGAAGATTTCCCCATGAACACTGAAGCTTTCTTT	CSVEDFPMNTEAFF
TRBV10-3	.	.	TRBJ1-2	TGTGCCATCAGTGAGGAGGGCGGCTACACCTTC	CAISEEGGYTF
TRBV6-5	TRBD1	.	TRBJ2-1	TGTGCCAGCAGCCGCAGACAGGGTGAGCAGTTCTTC	CASSRRQGEQFF
TRBV7-3	.	.	TRBJ2-7	TGTGCCAGCAGCCCCTATTTTTCGGTCTGCTACGAGCAGTACTTC	CASSPYFSVCYEQYF